This is a list of T cell receptor beta chains from one sample in a study of blood T cell repertoires in COVID-19. Generated by immunoSEQ multiplex PCR, the TCRdb table keeps only in-frame clones and is missing some. In the table there are about 88,000 clones, around 90% of which are singletons. The sequenced sample was peripheral blood. These receptors came from a young man with COVID-19, enrolled during active disease. Each CDR3 is given without its conserved first and last residue. Fields, in order: J gene, clone size, V gene, D gene, CDR3 protein. The D gene is left open where the match is weak. A clone size is listed for some rows: how often the clone was seen (once, few, many), or a class if it is expanded.

J: TRBJ2-7; size: .; V: TRBV7-2; D: .; CDR3: ASSLGPSGLSYEQY
J: TRBJ2-1; size: .; V: TRBV11-2; D: .; CDR3: ASSLVRRANEQF
J: TRBJ2-7; size: .; V: TRBV19; D: .; CDR3: ASSTQGFSYEQY
J: TRBJ2-7; size: .; V: TRBV19; D: TRBD2; CDR3: ASSLRGRDFLPEQY
J: TRBJ1-2; size: .; V: TRBV7-9; D: TRBD1; CDR3: ASSFGQGYGYT
J: TRBJ2-3; size: .; V: TRBV4-3; D: TRBD2; CDR3: ASSQERLAGDTQY
J: TRBJ2-3; size: .; V: TRBV11-3; D: .; CDR3: ASSLGGLITDTQY
J: TRBJ2-5; size: .; V: TRBV19; D: .; CDR3: ASSPGTVGGTQY
J: TRBJ1-4; size: .; V: TRBV2; D: .; CDR3: ASAGDNEKLF
J: TRBJ2-7; size: .; V: TRBV28; D: TRBD1; CDR3: ATLDRAVPEQY
J: TRBJ2-1; size: .; V: TRBV27; D: TRBD1; CDR3: ASSFTGDYYNEQF
J: TRBJ1-5; size: once; V: TRBV7-9; D: .; CDR3: ASSLTDLQGTNQPQH
J: TRBJ2-7; size: .; V: TRBV7-8; D: .; CDR3: ASSGGGRVYEQY
J: TRBJ1-5; size: .; V: TRBV5-6; D: TRBD1; CDR3: ASSLGQGVRQPQH
J: TRBJ1-1; size: .; V: TRBV5-1; D: TRBD1; CDR3: ASSWRDSGTEAF
J: TRBJ2-7; size: .; V: TRBV5-1; D: .; CDR3: ASSLSLGGEQY
J: TRBJ1-2; size: .; V: TRBV15; D: .; CDR3: ATSRDARNYGYT
J: TRBJ2-1; size: .; V: TRBV20-1; D: TRBD1; CDR3: SASGGQGGAEQF
J: TRBJ2-7; size: .; V: TRBV19; D: .; CDR3: ASSMAQGREQY
J: TRBJ1-2; size: once; V: TRBV13; D: TRBD1; CDR3: ASSRGRDRANGYT
J: TRBJ1-2; size: once; V: TRBV6-1; D: TRBD1; CDR3: ASSEAGTGYGYT
J: TRBJ2-5; size: .; V: TRBV7-9; D: TRBD2; CDR3: ASSFPEAEAGVVETQY
J: TRBJ1-2; size: .; V: TRBV6-5; D: TRBD1; CDR3: ASGGQGNYGYT
J: TRBJ2-3; size: .; V: TRBV6-5; D: .; CDR3: ASSYLPGSSDTQY
J: TRBJ2-7; size: once; V: TRBV29-1; D: TRBD2; CDR3: SVVAGGGPLKMGEQY
J: TRBJ2-5; size: .; V: TRBV7-2; D: TRBD1; CDR3: ASSWLGGDQETQY
J: TRBJ1-3; size: .; V: TRBV6-1; D: .; CDR3: ASSEARSGNTIY
J: TRBJ2-1; size: .; V: TRBV18; D: TRBD1; CDR3: ASSPFWDRDINEQF
J: TRBJ2-2; size: .; V: TRBV24-1; D: .; CDR3: ATSDPDTAGNTGELF
J: TRBJ1-4; size: few; V: TRBV24-1; D: .; CDR3: ATSNGNEKLF
J: TRBJ1-1; size: .; V: TRBV9; D: .; CDR3: ASSVVRAGLNTEAF
J: TRBJ2-7; size: .; V: TRBV20-1; D: .; CDR3: SASAHHEQY